This T cell receptor (beta chain) came from a study of CD8 T cells in Susac syndrome. Germline V gives CDR1 DFQATT, CDR2 SNEGSKA (reference sequence). The CDR3 length is 14 residues. J lost 3 bases, V lost 3 bases, and 5 bases had no gene match. Stable or active relapsing-remitting multiple sclerosis, untreated and meeting revised McDonald criteria, defined the controls. With random hexamers, reverse transcription was performed on about 0.5 to 1 ug of RNA. It was immunoSEQ multiplex PCR that amplified TCR beta CDR3 across 54 Vbeta and 13 Jbeta. MiXCR, run by TCRdb on the immunoSEQ multiplex PCR reads, gives a single entry per CDR3 protein. The sample has 150,000 to 200,000 distinct CDR3 sequences, 94% seen once; the top ten hold 0.075% to 0.095%.

The chain couples TRBV20-1 to TRBJ2-1, with TRBD2 matching 7 bases. The sample was CD4+ T cells from PBMCs. The receptor comes from a human donor with multiple sclerosis. The chain's CDR3 is CSASKLAHYNEQFF. CDR3 DNA sequence: TGCAGTGCTAGTAAACTAGCGCACTACAATGAGCAGTTCTTC.